The T cell receptor beta chain under discussion was sequenced for a study of type 1 regulatory T cells. Note on this clonotype: The antigen is not known.

The germline V and J ends were trimmed by 1 base and 1 base, with 7 bases remaining between them. The CDR3 loop spans 14 amino acids. Per the germline V gene, CDR1 is SEHNR and CDR2 is FQNEAQ (reference sequence). Via MiXCR, TCRdb re-called the reads, giving one row per CDR3 protein. This sample has 35,000 to 50,000 distinct CDR3 sequences, with over 9% found just once. The source material was cultured non-Tr1 T cells, either the whole culture or a sorted T cell fraction (not recorded which). This chain connects TRBV7-9 to TRBJ1-2; D is unresolved. This TCR was recovered from a human donor in good health. The CDR3 bases are TGTGCCAGCAGCTTAGGCGGGATTAACTATGGCTACACCTTC. This translates into CASSLGGINYGYTF.